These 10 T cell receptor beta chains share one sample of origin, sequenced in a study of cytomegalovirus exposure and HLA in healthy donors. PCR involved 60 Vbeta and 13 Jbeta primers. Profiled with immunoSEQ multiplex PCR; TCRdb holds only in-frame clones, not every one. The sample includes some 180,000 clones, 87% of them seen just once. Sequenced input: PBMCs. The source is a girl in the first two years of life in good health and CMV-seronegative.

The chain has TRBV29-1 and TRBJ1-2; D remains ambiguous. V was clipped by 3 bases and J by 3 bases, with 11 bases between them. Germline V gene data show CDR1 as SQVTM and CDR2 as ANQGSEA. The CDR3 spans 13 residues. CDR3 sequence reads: CSVEQLAYYGYTF. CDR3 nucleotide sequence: TGCAGCGTTGAGCAGTTGGCATACTATGGCTACACCTTC.

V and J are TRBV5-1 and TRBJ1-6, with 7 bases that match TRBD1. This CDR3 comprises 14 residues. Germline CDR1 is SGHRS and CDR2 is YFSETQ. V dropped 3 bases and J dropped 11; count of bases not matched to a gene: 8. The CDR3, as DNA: TGCGCCAGCAGCTCCGGGGAAGGGGGCCCACCCCTCCACTTT. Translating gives CASSSGEGGPPLHF.

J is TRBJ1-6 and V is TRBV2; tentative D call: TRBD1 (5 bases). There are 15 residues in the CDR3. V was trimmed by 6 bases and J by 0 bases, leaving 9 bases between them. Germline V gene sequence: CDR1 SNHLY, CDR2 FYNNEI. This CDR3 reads CASRRQSSYNSPLHF. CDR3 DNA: TGTGCCAGCAGGAGACAGAGCTCCTATAATTCACCCCTCCACTTT.

CDR3 region: CASRSPGSGNTIYF. The CDR3 DNA is TGTGCCAGCAGGTCCCCGGGCTCTGGAAACACCATATATTTT. The V call is TRBV9, the J call TRBJ1-3, with D hard to call. The CDR3 contains 14 residues. The ends were cut back, 5 bases at V and 0 bases at J, with 9 bases in the middle. Germline V gene sequence: CDR1 SGDLS, CDR2 YYNGEE.

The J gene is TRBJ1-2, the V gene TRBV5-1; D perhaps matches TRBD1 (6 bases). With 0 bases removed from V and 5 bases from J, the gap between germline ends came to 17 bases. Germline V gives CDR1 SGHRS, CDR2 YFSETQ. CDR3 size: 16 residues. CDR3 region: CASSLAIRGSGYGYTF. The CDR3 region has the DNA TGCGCCAGCAGCTTGGCCATCAGGGGAAGTGGGTATGGCTACACCTTC.

The DNA of the CDR3 is TGTGCCACCAGCAGAGTTCAGGGGGCGATCTCTGGGGCCAACGTCCTGACTTTC. Translated, it gives CATSRVQGAISGANVLTF. J is TRBJ2-6 and V is TRBV15, with 8 bases aligning to TRBD1. CDR1 LNHNV and CDR2 YYDKDF come from the germline V gene (reference sequence). The ends lost 1 base at V and 0 bases at J; junction bases unmatched: 5. CDR3 length: 18 residues.

Here the CDR3 reads CASSLPRSGAVNSPLHF. DNA of the CDR3: TGTGCCAGCAGTTTACCCCGATCAGGGGCTGTTAATTCACCCCTCCACTTT. The gene calls are TRBV27 and TRBJ1-6; tentatively, D is TRBD1 (6 bases). The CDR3 length is 17 residues. CDR1 MNHEY and CDR2 SMNVEV come from the germline V gene (reference sequence). The V and J ends lost 2 bases and 6 bases respectively, with 17 bases between them.

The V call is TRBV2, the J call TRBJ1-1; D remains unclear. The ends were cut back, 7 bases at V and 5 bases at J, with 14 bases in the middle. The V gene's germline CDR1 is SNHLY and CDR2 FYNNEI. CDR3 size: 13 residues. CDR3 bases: TGTGCCAGCAACTTTGGGAGAAGGACTGAAGCTTTCTTT. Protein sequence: CASNFGRRTEAFF.

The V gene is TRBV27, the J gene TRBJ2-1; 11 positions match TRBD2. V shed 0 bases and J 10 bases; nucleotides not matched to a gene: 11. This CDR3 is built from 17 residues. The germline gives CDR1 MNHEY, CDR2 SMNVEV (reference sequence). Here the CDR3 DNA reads TGTGCCAGCAGTTTATCACCCCCCGTGGTAGCGGGGGGGGAGCAGTTCTTC. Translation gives CASSLSPPVVAGGEQFF.

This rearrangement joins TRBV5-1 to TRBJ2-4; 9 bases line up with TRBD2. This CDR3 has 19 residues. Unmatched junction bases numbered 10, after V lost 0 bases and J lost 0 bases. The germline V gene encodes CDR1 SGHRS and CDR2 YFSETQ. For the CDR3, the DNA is TGCGCCAGCAGCTTGGCCCCTATTAGCGGGGGAAGAGCCAAAAACATTCAGTACTTC. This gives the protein CASSLAPISGGRAKNIQYF.